The source of this TCR beta chain is a study of early T cells in non-severe SARS-CoV-2 infection. Points from the study as a whole: Anti-spike CD8 responses were favored by VDJdb matching, which missed private and CD4 specificities.

Trimming took 2 bases from V and 1 from J, leaving 10 bases between them. CDR1 SGHVS and CDR2 FQNEAQ come from the germline V gene. The CDR3 runs 15 residues. Unique molecular identifiers were attached to individual cDNA molecules. TCRdb processed the 5' RACE reads anew with MiXCR; each CDR3 protein has one entry. The sample holds 55,000 to 70,000 distinct CDR3 sequences, about 10% seen once. This clonotype was picked up many times. Its antigen is unidentified. This chain connects TRBV7-8 to TRBJ2-3; no clear D. Source material: whole blood. The sequence was obtained from an adult who was a healthcare worker with PCR-confirmed SARS-CoV-2 infection or an uninfected control (not recorded which). The CDR3 is CASSLRPQGTDTQYF. The CDR3 coding sequence is TGTGCCAGCAGCTTACGGCCTCAGGGCACAGATACGCAGTATTTT.